Each of the 15 T cell receptor beta chains below was sequenced from the same sample in a study of T cells in Graves' hyperthyroidism and ophthalmopathy. TCR beta CDR3 sequences were amplified from RNA transcripts. Researchers ran a first-round RT-PCR on the TCR CDR3 using the HTBI primer set. Via MiXCR, TCRdb re-called the multiplex PCR reads, giving one row per CDR3 protein. This repertoire shows 310,000 or so distinct CDR3 sequences, about 18% found once; its top ten account for over 45%. Sequenced: blood. These receptor sequences come from a woman between 55 and 75 years old with Graves' ophthalmopathy.

This clonotype was seen more than once but under ten times. The chain is built from TRBV28 and TRBJ2-2, with TRBD2 matching over 9 bases. The V segment lost 5 bases and the J segment 4 bases; nucleotides outside the gene matches: 5. The length of the CDR3 is 15 residues. The germline V gene has CDR1 MDHEN and CDR2 SYDVKM. The CDR3 loop is CASSRYSGSTGELFF. The CDR3, as DNA: TGTGCCAGCAGTCGTTATAGCGGGAGCACCGGGGAGCTGTTTTTT.

The CDR3 DNA reads TGTGCCAGCAGTTTAACGGCAGTCAGCACAGATACGCAGTATTTT. Its protein product is CASSLTAVSTDTQYF. This chain connects TRBV12-3 or TRBV12-4 to TRBJ2-3; D unclear. CDR3 size: 15 residues. V dropped 2 bases and J dropped 0 bases, with 9 bases sitting between them.

In this sample, this clonotype turned up many times. The chain links TRBV5-1 to TRBJ2-4, with D unclear. The V and J ends lost 4 bases and 0 bases respectively, with 11 bases between them. CDR1 is SGHRS, CDR2 YFSETQ, per germline. The CDR3 covers 15 residues. The CDR3 loop is CASSALSVAKNIQYF. The CDR3 DNA sequence: TGCGCCAGCAGCGCCCTCAGCGTAGCCAAAAACATTCAGTACTTC.

This clonotype was recorded many times. The J gene is TRBJ1-1, the V gene TRBV28; no firm D call. This CDR3 region has 14 residues. Germline V gives CDR1 MDHEN, CDR2 SYDVKM. V lost 7 bases and J lost 0, with 12 bases in between. CDR3 region: CASTPAAMNTEAFF. In DNA, the CDR3 is TGTGCCAGCACCCCAGCGGCCATGAACACTGAAGCTTTCTTT. The full variable domain, its missing parts supplied by reference TRBV28 and TRBJ1-1, is DVKVTQSSRYLVKRTGEKVFLECVQDMDHENMFWYRQDPGLGLRLIYFSYDVKMKEKGDIPEGYSVSREKKERFSLILESASTNQTSMYLCASTPAAMNTEAFFGQGTRLTVV.

V is TRBV5-1 and J is TRBJ1-1; D is uncertain. Germline CDR1 and CDR2: SGHRS and YFSETQ. The CDR3 runs 14 residues. The germline V and J ends were trimmed by 0 bases and 0 bases, with 6 bases remaining between them. DNA of the CDR3: TGCGCCAGCAGCTTGGCTAACTTGAACACTGAAGCTTTCTTT. This sequence encodes CASSLANLNTEAFF.

The V gene is TRBV24-1, the J gene TRBJ2-1; weak D call: TRBD2 (6 bases). The CDR3 sequence is 18 residues long. Germline V CDR1 and CDR2: KGHDR, SFDVKD. Trimming removed 4 bases at V and 5 bases at J, with 23 bases between. CDR3 coding DNA: TGTGCCACCAGTGACCCGGGACTCCCTTTAACGTCTGACAATGAGCAGTTCTTC. Amino acid sequence: CATSDPGLPLTSDNEQFF.

This clonotype was counted ten times or more. The J gene is TRBJ1-5, the V gene TRBV5-5; D gene ambiguous. The CDR3 runs 14 residues. The germline gives CDR1 SGHKS, CDR2 YYEKEE (reference sequence). The V end was cut by 0 bases, the J end by 0 bases, with 4 bases between. The CDR3: CASSLGSSNQPQHF. CDR3 bases: TGTGCCAGCAGCTTGGGGAGTAGCAATCAGCCCCAGCATTTT.

Only a few counts were recorded for this clonotype. The rearrangement joins TRBV18 to TRBJ1-1, with 7 bases that match TRBD1. V lost 6 bases, J lost 1 base, and 5 bases stayed unmatched. The germline gives CDR1 KGHSH, CDR2 LQKENI. This CDR3 is built from 14 residues. CDR3 region: CASSTTGTNTEAFF. The DNA for the CDR3 is TGTGCCAGCTCCACGACAGGGACGAACACTGAAGCTTTCTTT.

The chain is built from TRBV12-3 or TRBV12-4 and TRBJ1-2, with 10 bases lining up with TRBD1. This CDR3 has 16 residues. V trimming: 6 bases; J trimming: 1 base; junction bases outside the gene matches: 8. For the CDR3, the DNA is TGTGCCAGCAGAGATCACGGGACAGGGGTTAACTATGGCTACACCTTC. It is translated as CASRDHGTGVNYGYTF.

Written as DNA, the CDR3 is TGTGCCACCTCGGGAGGGACAGTCAATTCACCCCTCCACTTT. Translated: CATSGGTVNSPLHF. The chain combines TRBV6-1 with TRBJ1-6, with 7 bases identical to TRBD1. The junction had 10 bases not matched to a gene; V was cut back by 10 bases and J by 7 bases. There are 14 residues in the CDR3. Per the germline V gene, CDR1 is MNHNS and CDR2 is SASEGT.

This clonotype was observed at least ten times. The chain couples TRBV20-1 to TRBJ2-5; TRBD2 matches 11 bases. V was pared by 3 bases and J by 8 bases, with 5 bases of the junction left unmatched. The germline CDR1 and CDR2 sequences are DFQATT and SNEGSKA (reference sequence). This CDR3 spans 13 amino acids. CDR3 nucleotide sequence: TGCAGTGCTAGTCCCACTAGCGGGAGTACCCAGTACTTC. Its translation is CSASPTSGSTQYF.

This clonotype showed up just a few times. The rearrangement uses TRBV7-2 and TRBJ1-2; TRBD1 is a possible D gene (6 bases). The CDR3 loop spans 16 amino acids. V gave up 3 bases and J gave up 6 bases, with 20 bases separating them. CDR1 is SGHTA and CDR2 is FQGNSA in the germline V gene. This CDR3 reads CASSLGAGSYLDGYTF. As DNA, the CDR3 is TGTGCCAGCAGCTTGGGGGCAGGGTCTTATCTAGATGGCTACACCTTC.

This clonotype occurred many times. The chain links TRBV20-1 to TRBJ2-5; 11 nucleotides agree with TRBD2. CDR1 is DFQATT, CDR2 SNEGSKA, per germline (reference sequence). The CDR3 length is 14 residues. Unmatched junction bases numbered 5, after V lost 3 bases and J lost 5 bases. The CDR3 loop reads CSARASGRFETQYF. CDR3 nucleotides: TGCAGTGCTAGGGCTAGCGGGAGGTTCGAGACCCAGTACTTC.

This clonotype showed up many times. The chain links TRBV27 to TRBJ1-1, with 7 bases lining up with TRBD1. The ends lost 6 bases at V and 8 bases at J; junction bases unmatched: 12. CDR1 is MNHEY, CDR2 SMNVEV, per germline (reference sequence). The CDR3 length is 14 residues. CDR3 sequence: CASSQDRIGDEAFF. The CDR3 DNA follows: TGTGCCAGCAGCCAGGACAGGATCGGGGACGAAGCTTTCTTT.

Remarks on this clonotype: The conserved final phenylalanine or tryptophan is absent from the CDR3, which likely points to a read error. The chain recombines TRBV6-1 with TRBJ1-2; TRBD1 might be the D (6 bases). Trimming took off 6 bases at V and 4 bases at J, with 15 bases between the two ends. Per the germline V gene, CDR1 is MNHNS and CDR2 is SASEGT. CDR3 length: 14 residues. The CDR3 sequence is CASSGGGVAYGYTL. CDR3 in DNA: TGTGCCAGCAGCGGGGGCGGGGTCGCCTATGGCTACACCCTC.